This TCR beta chain emerged from a study of early T cells in non-severe SARS-CoV-2 infection. Study details: The chains were unpaired, and the sequenced material was bulk RNA from unsorted whole blood. Study-wide points: Matches to VDJdb favored anti-spike CD8 responses and missed private and CD4 specificities.

This clonotype was picked up many times. Antigen specificity is unknown. The TCR library protocol was used to attach unique molecular identifiers. These identifiers were attached to individual cDNA molecules. TCRdb used MiXCR to reprocess the 5' RACE reads, holding one entry per CDR3 protein. The table includes about 30,000 distinct CDR3 sequences, around 4.5% detected once. The CDR3 consists of 13 residues. Germline V gives CDR1 SQVTM, CDR2 ANQGSEA. The chain carries TRBV29-1 and TRBJ2-1; D is unclear. This specimen was whole blood, taken at baseline. The TCR was taken from an adult who was a healthcare worker with PCR-confirmed SARS-CoV-2 infection or an uninfected control (not recorded which). CDR3 loop: CSVQAPSYNEQFF. CDR3 in DNA: TGCAGTGTCCAGGCTCCATCCTACAATGAGCAGTTCTTC.